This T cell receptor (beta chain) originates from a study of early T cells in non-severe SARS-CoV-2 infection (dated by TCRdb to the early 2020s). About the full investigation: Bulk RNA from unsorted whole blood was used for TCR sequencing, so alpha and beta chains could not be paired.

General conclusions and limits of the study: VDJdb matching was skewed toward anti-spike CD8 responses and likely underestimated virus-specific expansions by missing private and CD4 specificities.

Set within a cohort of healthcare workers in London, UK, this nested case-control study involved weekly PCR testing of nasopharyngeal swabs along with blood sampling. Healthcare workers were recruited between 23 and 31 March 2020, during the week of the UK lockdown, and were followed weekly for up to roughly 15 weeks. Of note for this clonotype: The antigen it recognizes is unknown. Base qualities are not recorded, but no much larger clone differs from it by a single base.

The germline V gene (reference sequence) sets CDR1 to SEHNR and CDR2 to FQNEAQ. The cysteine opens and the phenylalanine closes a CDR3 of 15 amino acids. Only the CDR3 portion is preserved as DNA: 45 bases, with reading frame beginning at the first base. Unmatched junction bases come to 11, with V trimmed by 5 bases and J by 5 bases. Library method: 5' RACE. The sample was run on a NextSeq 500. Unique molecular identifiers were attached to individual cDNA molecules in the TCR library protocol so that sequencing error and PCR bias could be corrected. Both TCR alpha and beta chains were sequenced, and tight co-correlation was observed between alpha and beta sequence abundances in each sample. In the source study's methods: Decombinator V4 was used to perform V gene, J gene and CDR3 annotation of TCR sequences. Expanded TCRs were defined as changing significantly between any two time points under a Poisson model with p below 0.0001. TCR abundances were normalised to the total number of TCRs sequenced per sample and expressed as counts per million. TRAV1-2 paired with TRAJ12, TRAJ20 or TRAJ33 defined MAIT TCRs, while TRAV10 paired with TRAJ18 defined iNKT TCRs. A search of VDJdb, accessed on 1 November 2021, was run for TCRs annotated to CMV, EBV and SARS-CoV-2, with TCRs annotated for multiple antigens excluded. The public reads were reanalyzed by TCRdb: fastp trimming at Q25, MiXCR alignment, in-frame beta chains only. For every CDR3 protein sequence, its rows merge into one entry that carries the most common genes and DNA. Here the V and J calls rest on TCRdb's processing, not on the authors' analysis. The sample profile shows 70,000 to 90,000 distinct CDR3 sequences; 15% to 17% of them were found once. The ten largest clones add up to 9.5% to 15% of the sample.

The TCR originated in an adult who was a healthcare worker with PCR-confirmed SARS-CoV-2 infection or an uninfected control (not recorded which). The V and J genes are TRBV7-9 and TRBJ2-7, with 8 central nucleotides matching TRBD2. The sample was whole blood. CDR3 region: CASSPPGGGFNEQYF. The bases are TGTGCCAGCAGCCCACCCGGGGGGGGGTTCAACGAGCAGTACTTC.